This T cell receptor beta chain was observed in a study of blood T cell repertoires in COVID-19 (dated by TCRdb to 2019 to 2021). In the study overall: Collaborator samples came from the United States, Italy and Spain and covered acute and convalescent phases of COVID-19. Deeply sampled blood TCRbeta repertoires from subjects exposed to, actively infected with, or recovered from COVID-19 were included in the dataset. Sample metadata almost always included a de-identified subject ID, COVID-19 status, age in years and sex. Where available, HLA class I and class II types were obtained from metadata supplied by the sample provider rather than from assay-based typing. The prospective study material was composed of cDNA or gDNA derived from T cells, B-cell-depleted T cells, or PBMCs. Samples came from the ongoing ImmuneRACE study (first 160 participants) plus 1,254 subjects from 6 global collaborators. The repertoires were made available in a free public database intended to serve as a resource for research on the immune response to SARS-CoV-2.

This clone counts as medium-sized (0.01 to 0.1%). Its antigen target is currently unknown. The record has no base qualities; no much larger clone is one base away. Broad study findings and their caveats: The quantity of clinical and demographic metadata differed by source and by participant and was supplied without curation.

CDR3 length: 15 amino acids, cysteine to phenylalanine. Here the CDR3 DNA is all that survives: 45 bases in frame from base 1. V is reduced by 7 bases and J by 2 bases, leaving a spacing of 15 bases between them. CDR1 is given as LNHDA and CDR2 as SQIVND, both from the germline V gene (reference sequence). Enrolling through a virtual design, the prospective study's participants ranged in age from roughly 18 to 100 years and lived across about two dozen United States geographic areas. To assign participants to cohorts, the prospective study relied on clinical history that participants themselves reported in a screening survey and a study questionnaire. Exposed participants had been in contact with someone with a PCR-confirmed or clinician-diagnosed COVID-19 case within 2 weeks of study entry. Each participant in the prospective study had whole blood, serum and a nasopharyngeal or oropharyngeal swab collected by mobile phlebotomists. Additional blood draws and questionnaires over an approximately two-month period could optionally be provided by prospective study participants. Blood samples from the prospective study were shipped frozen or at room temperature prior to DNA extraction.

The immunoSEQ Assay, a bias-controlled multiplex PCR, was used to amplify TCRbeta CDR3 regions from genomic DNA. Under the source paper's analysis protocol: Nucleated cell counts per sample were estimated from amplification of reference gene primers within the assay. Sequence reads were collapsed and filtered to measure the absolute abundance of every unique TCRbeta CDR3 rearrangement. For each sample, productive Simpson clonality was calculated by taking the square root of Simpson's diversity index across productive rearrangements. TCRdb stores this immuneACCESS table with in-frame sequences only. Part of the clones is absent; in the studies checked, under half of the shortfall reflects unresolved V genes, and no reason is known for the rest. The V and J calls and clone size come from that table; D and trimming were worked out from the DNA. The sample has 110,000 to 150,000 clones on record, about 80% of them singletons. Roughly 1.7% of the sample comes from the top ten.

This sequence was found in a young woman who had been exposed to COVID-19. The rearranged segments are TRBV19 and TRBJ2-1, with TRBD1 perhaps the D gene, on 6 matching bases. What was sequenced was PBMCs or T cells enriched from blood (not recorded which). This receptor has the CDR3 CASTPEDSAYNEQFF. The DNA is TGTGCCAGTACCCCTGAGGACAGCGCCTACAATGAGCAGTTCTTC.